This T cell receptor beta chain originates from a study of OX40 agonist ivuxolimab in advanced cancers. Patients were ineligible given autoimmune disease history or systemic immunosuppression. At cycle 4 day 1, cycle 7 day 1, and baseline, blood was sampled. Data came from immunoSEQ multiplex PCR; TCRdb stores just in-frame clones and leaves some out. The data show about 93,000 clones, with under 95% seen just once and about 0.51% held by the top ten. The sample here was CD4+ or CD8+ T cells sorted from blood, taken in a trial of the OX40 agonist ivuxolimab. The receptor was derived from an adult with an advanced solid tumor such as melanoma, head and neck, liver or kidney cancer.

The CDR3 sequence is CASSLAGVDEQYF. The CDR3 DNA sequence: TGTGCCAGCAGTCTAGCGGGAGTAGACGAGCAGTACTTC. The chain has TRBV6-6 and TRBJ2-7; 10 positions agree with TRBD2. V lost 5 bases and J lost 5; bases outside the gene matches: 3. There are 13 residues in the CDR3. Germline CDR1 reads MNHNY; CDR2 reads SVGAGI (reference sequence).